The 7 T cell receptor beta chains presented below share a single source sample, sequenced in a study of tumor-infiltrating lymphocytes in primary liver carcinoma. Germline DNA was extracted alongside blood RNA, which was obtained from unsorted whole blood. cDNA specific to TCR beta was made from approximately 0.55 ug of total RNA, with a constant-region primer employed for priming. What produced the TCR beta libraries was three nested multiplex PCR rounds using slightly modified ARM-PCR. Researchers ran the first two PCR rounds for roughly 11 cycles each with TRBV1-TRBV30 forward primers and a C-beta reverse primer. TCRdb itself ran the multiplex PCR reads through MiXCR, one entry per CDR3 protein. The sample carries 250,000 to 400,000 distinct CDR3 sequences, about 60% recorded once. The sample comprised peripheral blood. Receptors were obtained from a middle-aged man with primary liver carcinoma and hepatitis B virus infection.

This chain connects TRBV28 to TRBJ1-6; 9 nucleotides match TRBD1. This CDR3 region has 14 residues. Germline lookup yields CDR1 MDHEN and CDR2 SYDVKM. Losses at the gene ends were 3 bases for V and 10 bases for J; bases not matched to a gene: 4. For the CDR3, the DNA is TGTGCCAGCAGTTTGGAACAGGGGGCGTCACCCCTCCACTTT. It yields the protein CASSLEQGASPLHF.

This clonotype was seen only once. An end of the junction differs from the germline gene, which may be a read error. The chain combines TRBV4-1 with TRBJ2-7; D is unclear. The CDR3 runs 15 residues. Germline values: CDR1 MGHRA, CDR2 YSYEKL. For the CDR3, the DNA is TGCGTCAGCAGCCAACTGGCCATCGTCTCCTACGAGCAGTACTTC. Its translation is CVSSQLAIVSYEQYF.

Note on this clonotype: This may be a read error: a much more frequent sequence differs by one nucleotide. The chain is built from TRBV5-6 and TRBJ2-7; TRBD1 matches at 8 bases. The CDR3 contains 15 residues. Germline V gives CDR1 SGHDT, CDR2 YYEEEE. V lost 2 bases, J lost 4 bases, and 8 bases stayed unmatched. In nucleotides, the CDR3 is TGTGCCAGCAGCTTCCTAGGGACAGGTAATTACGAGCAGTACTTC. It translates to CASSFLGTGNYEQYF.

Note on this clonotype: The junction shows a germline mismatch at one end, possibly a read error. The chain uses TRBV29-1 and TRBJ1-2, with a tentative D call TRBD1 (6 bases). Germline assignment: CDR1 SQVTM and CDR2 ANQGSEA. This CDR3 has 14 amino acids. The CDR3 sequence: CSVKFGQSIYCYTF. The CDR3 DNA follows: TGTAGCGTCAAGTTTGGACAGTCGATCTATTGCTACACCTTC.

This clonotype was found a few times. V and J are TRBV5-4 and TRBJ2-1; 9 positions agree with TRBD2. This CDR3 region has 17 residues. V trimming: 4 bases; J trimming: 4 bases; junction bases outside the gene matches: 12. Germline V gene lookup returns CDR1 SGHNT and CDR2 YYREEE (reference sequence). The CDR3 region has the DNA TGTGCCAGCAGCCCTCTGCGGGAGGGTCGGGTATACAATGAGCAGTTCTTC. It is translated as CASSPLREGRVYNEQFF.

The V gene is TRBV20-1, the J gene TRBJ2-1; no clear D gene. V lost 7 bases and J lost 6, with 10 bases in between. The CDR3 runs to 11 residues. Per germline, CDR1 DFQATT and CDR2 SNEGSKA (reference sequence). CDR3 in DNA: TGCAGTGTGCGAACCGGCAATGAGCAGTTCTTC. Residues: CSVRTGNEQFF.

The J gene is TRBJ2-7, the V gene TRBV28; D is unclear. CDR3 length: 12 amino acids. V was pared by 4 bases and J by 5 bases, with 9 bases between. CDR1 MDHEN and CDR2 SYDVKM come from the germline V gene. Here the CDR3 reads CASSYFTDEQYF. CDR3 DNA sequence: TGTGCCAGCAGTTATTTCACGGACGAGCAGTACTTC. The whole variable domain, filled in from reference TRBV28 and TRBJ2-7, reads DVKVTQSSRYLVKRTGEKVFLECVQDMDHENMFWYRQDPGLGLRLIYFSYDVKMKEKGDIPEGYSVSREKKERFSLILESASTNQTSMYLCASSYFTDEQYFGPGTRLTVT.